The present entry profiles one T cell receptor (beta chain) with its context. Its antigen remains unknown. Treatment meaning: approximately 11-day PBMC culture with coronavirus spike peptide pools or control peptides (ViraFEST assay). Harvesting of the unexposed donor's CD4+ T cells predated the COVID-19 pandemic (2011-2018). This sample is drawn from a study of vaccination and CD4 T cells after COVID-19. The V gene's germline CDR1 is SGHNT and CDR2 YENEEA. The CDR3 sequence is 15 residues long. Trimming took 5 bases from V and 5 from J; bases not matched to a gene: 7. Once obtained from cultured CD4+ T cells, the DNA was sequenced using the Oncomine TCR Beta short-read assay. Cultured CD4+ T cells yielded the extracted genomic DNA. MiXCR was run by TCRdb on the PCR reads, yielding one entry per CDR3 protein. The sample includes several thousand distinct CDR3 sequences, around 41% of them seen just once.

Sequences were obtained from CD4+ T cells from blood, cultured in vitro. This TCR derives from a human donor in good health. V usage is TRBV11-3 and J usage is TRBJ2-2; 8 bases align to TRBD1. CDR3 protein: CASSPGQGTTGELFF. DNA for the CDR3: TGTGCCAGCAGCCCAGGACAGGGAACAACCGGGGAGCTGTTTTTT. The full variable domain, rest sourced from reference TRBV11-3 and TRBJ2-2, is EAGVVQSPRYKIIEKKQPVAFWCNPISGHNTLYWYLQNLGQGPELLIRYENEEAVDDSQLPKDRFSAERLKGVDSTLKIQPAELGDSAVYLCASSPGQGTTGELFFGEGSRLTVL.